This T cell receptor (beta chain) was captured in a study of shared clonotypes between healthy human individuals. Background on the study: Participating donors consisted of a couple of women and a few men aged 18 to 49. Findings of the study overall: Non-shared clonotypes had lower generation probabilities than clonotypes shared by all four sorted-subset donors. Sharing of clonotypes among donors was expected to vary with sequencing depth.

Authors' methods: Filtering differed for immunoSEQ, which gave only junction sequences without quality scores. The data were produced by immunoSEQ multiplex PCR, yet TCRdb's version contains in-frame clones alone and is incomplete. V and J calls and clone size come straight from that table; D and trimming were deduced from the DNA. This table has around 700,000 clones, 72% appearing once. Notes on this clone: The antigen remains unidentified. The sample contains more than one DNA sequence encoding this CDR3.

The source material was memory CD4+ T cells sorted from blood. Subset denoted: CD45RA-negative fraction. This receptor was identified in a woman aged 25-40 years in good health.

The CDR3 protein is CASSLRYEQFF. The CDR3 region has the DNA TGTGCCAGCAGTTTACGATACGAGCAGTTCTTC. This chain uses TRBV28 with TRBJ2-1; no firm D call. CDR3 length: 11 amino acids. Germline V CDR1 and CDR2: MDHEN, SYDVKM. The V end was cut by 2 bases, the J end by 10 bases, with 6 bases between.